This passage covers 17 T cell receptor beta chains from one sample sequenced in a study of shared clonotypes between healthy human individuals. Some clones are missing from TCRdb's copy, which holds only in-frame ones; the method was immunoSEQ multiplex PCR. Among roughly 1,100,000 clones listed, about 77% were seen once. The specimen was memory CD4+ T cells sorted from blood. Specified subset: CD45RA-negative fraction. The receptor source for this set is a man aged 18 to 30 in good health.

This clone was seen once. This rearrangement joins TRBV2 to TRBJ2-1; D call uncertain. Germline V gene lookup returns CDR1 SNHLY and CDR2 FYNNEI. Trimming left V 1 base short and J 8 bases short, with 15 bases between. The CDR3 consists of 15 residues. DNA of the CDR3: TGTGCCAGCAGTGAAGTGGGCAGTAAGGGCGATGAGCAGTTCTTC. Translated, it gives CASSEVGSKGDEQFF.

The chain is built from TRBV10-1 and TRBJ2-3; maybe TRBD2 (5 bases). V was cut by 4 bases and J by 4 bases, with 12 bases left in between. Germline CDR1 WNHNN, CDR2 SYGVQD (reference sequence). The length of the CDR3 is 14 residues. The CDR3 DNA reads as TGCGCCAGCAGTGCCGGAGGTTTCTCAGATACGCAGTATTTT. Translation: CASSAGGFSDTQYF.

The rearrangement joins TRBV30 to TRBJ2-1; D perhaps matches TRBD1 (6 bases). CDR3 length equals 14 residues. The germline gives CDR1 GTSNPN, CDR2 SVGIG (reference sequence). V gave up 0 bases and J gave up 8 bases, with 14 bases separating them. The CDR3 bases are TGTGCCTGGAGTGTAGACGGTACAGGGTATGAGCAGTTCTTC. Encoded protein: CAWSVDGTGYEQFF.

The chain combines TRBV28 with TRBJ1-5; the match to TRBD1 covers 9 bases. CDR1 and CDR2 from the germline V gene are MDHEN and SYDVKM. This CDR3 contains 16 residues. V shed 5 bases and J 6 bases; nucleotides not matched to a gene: 11. The CDR3 spells CASSIRTGAKSQPQHF. The CDR3 DNA sequence: TGTGCCAGCAGTATACGGACAGGGGCCAAATCTCAGCCCCAGCATTTT.

V is TRBV25-1 and J is TRBJ2-7; 8 bases line up with TRBD1. The germline V gene encodes CDR1 MGHDK and CDR2 SYGVNS. The J segment lost 7 bases and the V segment lost 4 bases, leaving 6 bases of the junction unmatched. This CDR3 has 13 amino acids. The DNA for the CDR3 is TGTGCCAGCAGTGGAGCCCGACAGGGGGAGCAGTACTTC. Its translation: CASSGARQGEQYF.

As for this clone: Distinct nucleotide sequences in the sample also encode this CDR3. V gene TRBV14 combines with J gene TRBJ2-1, with D possibly being TRBD2 (5 bases). The CDR3 covers 15 residues. Per germline, CDR1 SGHDN and CDR2 FVKESK. V dropped 1 base and J dropped 7 bases, with 14 bases sitting between them. CDR3 coding DNA: TGTGCCAGCAGCCAAGGCCTAGGAGGATGGAATGAGCAGTTCTTC. Translating it yields CASSQGLGGWNEQFF.

The genes are TRBV6-5 and TRBJ2-1, with D perhaps matching TRBD1 (5 bases). Trimming cost V 7 bases and J 7 bases, with 14 bases left between them. Germline V gene data show CDR1 as MNHEY and CDR2 as SVGAGI. CDR3 length: 13 amino acids. CDR3 loop: CASTQANRNEQFF. The CDR3 bases are TGTGCCAGCACCCAGGCCAACAGGAATGAGCAGTTCTTC.

The sample holds a few counts of this clone. The chain joins TRBV15 to TRBJ2-1; 9 bases map to TRBD1. This CDR3 contains 15 residues. Trimming cost V 1 base and J 7 bases; bases outside gene matches: 5. CDR1 LNHNV and CDR2 YYDKDF come from the germline V gene (reference sequence). DNA for the CDR3: TGTGCCACCAGCAGAGGGACAGGGGTGGGGAATGAGCAGTTCTTC. Its protein is CATSRGTGVGNEQFF.

This chain connects TRBV29-1 to TRBJ2-7; tentatively, D is TRBD1 or TRBD2 (5 bases each). Germline-derived CDR1 and CDR2 are SQVTM and ANQGSEA. This CDR3 has 13 residues. Trimming removed 0 bases from V and 10 bases from J, with 16 bases in between. CDR3 region: CSVEEVERGGQYF. The CDR3, as DNA: TGCAGCGTTGAAGAGGTAGAGAGGGGCGGCCAGTACTTC.

Remarks on this clone: The sample contains more than one DNA sequence encoding this CDR3. The rearrangement uses TRBV15 and TRBJ2-7; weak D call: TRBD2 (6 bases). Germline CDR1 and CDR2: LNHNV and YYDKDF (reference sequence). Trimming took off 3 bases at V and 0 bases at J, with 9 bases between the two ends. This CDR3 is 14 amino acids long. The CDR3 sequence: CATSRGGSSYEQYF. The CDR3 nucleotides are TGTGCCACCAGCAGGGGGGGAAGCTCCTACGAGCAGTACTTC.

CDR3 protein: CATSRGTRGDNEQFF. The CDR3 nucleotides are TGTGCCACCAGCAGAGGAACCCGGGGGGACAATGAGCAGTTCTTC. The gene calls are TRBV15 and TRBJ2-1, with 7 nucleotides matching TRBD2. With V trimmed by 1 base and J by 5 bases, 5 bases remained unmatched. This CDR3 has 15 amino acids. Germline loops: CDR1 LNHNV, CDR2 YYDKDF (reference sequence).

The chain has TRBV5-4 and TRBJ2-7; 7 bases fit TRBD2. With 4 bases clipped from V and 2 bases from J, the junction kept 12 bases outside the gene matches. The CDR3 spans 16 residues. Germline assignment: CDR1 SGHNT and CDR2 YYREEE (reference sequence). The CDR3 protein is CASSPRGASGTYEQYF. The CDR3 DNA reads as TGTGCCAGCAGCCCCCGTGGCGCTAGCGGAACCTACGAGCAGTACTTC.

This sequence joins TRBV9 and TRBJ2-3, with D possibly matching TRBD2 (6 bases). The V gene lost 0 bases and the J gene lost 8 bases, with 13 bases spanning the gap. Per the germline V gene, CDR1 is SGDLS and CDR2 is YYNGEE. The CDR3 spans 14 residues. CDR3 protein: CASSVEGLGGTQYF. CDR3 nucleotide sequence: TGTGCCAGCAGCGTAGAGGGTCTCGGGGGTACGCAGTATTTT.

The chain couples TRBV6-1 to TRBJ1-2; 10 nucleotides align to TRBD1. V shed 8 bases, J shed 2 bases, and the junction held 8 bases outside the gene matches. The CDR3 consists of 15 residues. Germline V gives CDR1 MNHNS, CDR2 SASEGT. DNA for the CDR3: TGTGCCAGCGTCTTGGGGACAGGGGCCAACTATGGCTACACCTTC. It specifies CASVLGTGANYGYTF.

This chain joins TRBV7-2 and TRBJ1-1; D gene uncertain. V shed 8 bases and J shed 4 bases, with 20 bases lying between them. The CDR3 has 15 residues. Germline lookup yields CDR1 SGHTA and CDR2 FQGNSA. CDR3 protein: CASSPSQKRSTEAFF. The CDR3 DNA sequence: TGTGCCAGCTCCCCTTCCCAAAAGAGGAGCACTGAAGCTTTCTTT.

This clone was counted only a few times. The rearrangement joins TRBV2 to TRBJ1-2, with a weak D call TRBD1 (6 bases). CDR1 SNHLY and CDR2 FYNNEI come from the germline V gene. V was clipped by 5 bases and J by 8 bases, with 12 bases between them. There are 12 residues in the CDR3. The CDR3 nucleotides read TGTGCCAGCAGTAACAGGGAGCCCGGCTACACCTTC. This codes for CASSNREPGYTF.

This sequence joins TRBV7-2 and TRBJ2-3; 7 bases are a match to TRBD2. After removal of 4 bases from V and 4 bases from J, the junction contained 11 bases not matched to a gene. CDR1 and CDR2 from the germline V gene are SGHTA and FQGNSA. There are 16 residues in the CDR3. The CDR3 sequence is CASSYGAGKGADTQYF. CDR3 bases: TGTGCCAGCAGCTACGGAGCGGGAAAAGGCGCAGATACGCAGTATTTT.